These 23 T cell receptor beta chains share one sample of origin, sequenced in a study of cytomegalovirus exposure and HLA in healthy donors. The PCR was carried out with 60 Vbeta primers and 13 Jbeta primers. Some clones are missing from TCRdb's copy, which holds only in-frame ones; the method was immunoSEQ multiplex PCR. The table lists about 130,000 clones, 17% of them singletons. Input material: PBMCs. These receptors originate from a female donor in good health and CMV-seropositive.

This clone was picked up a small number of times. The gene calls are TRBV18 and TRBJ2-7; D gene unclear. This CDR3 comprises 16 residues. Germline CDR1 is KGHSH and CDR2 is LQKENI. V gave up 0 bases and J gave up 3 bases, with 15 bases separating them. DNA for the CDR3: TGTGCCAGCTCACCACCTGGGCTGAAGGCCCTCTACGAGCAGTACTTC. Residues: CASSPPGLKALYEQYF.

This clone was counted only a few times. This chain links TRBV28 with TRBJ2-1; D is unresolved. Trimming removed 6 bases from V and 5 bases from J, with 8 bases in between. The CDR3 loop spans 12 amino acids. Germline loops: CDR1 MDHEN, CDR2 SYDVKM. The CDR3 coding sequence is TGTGCCAGCAGCACTTATAACAATGAGCAGTTCTTC. Translated, it gives CASSTYNNEQFF. Based on the CDR3 plus reference TRBV28 and TRBJ2-1, the full variable domain is DVKVTQSSRYLVKRTGEKVFLECVQDMDHENMFWYRQDPGLGLRLIYFSYDVKMKEKGDIPEGYSVSREKKERFSLILESASTNQTSMYLCASSTYNNEQFFGPGTRLTVL.

This clone was counted a few times. The chain links TRBV7-9 to TRBJ1-2, with D perhaps TRBD1 (5 bases). Germline V gene sequence: CDR1 SEHNR, CDR2 FQNEAQ (reference sequence). V shed 7 bases and J shed 2 bases, with 14 bases lying between them. This CDR3 contains 14 residues. As DNA, the CDR3 is TGTGCCAGCATCGAGCTGGGGGGGAACTATGGCTACACCTTC. Translation gives CASIELGGNYGYTF. Drawing the rest from reference TRBV7-9 and TRBJ1-2, the complete variable domain is DTGVSQNPRHKITKRGQNVTFRCDPISEHNRLYWYRQTLGQGPEFLTYFQNEAQLEKSRLLSDRFSAERPKGSFSTLEIQRTEQGDSAMYLCASIELGGNYGYTFGSGTRLTVV.

This sequence joins TRBV11-2 and TRBJ1-1; possibly TRBD1 for D (6 bases). Trimming removed 1 base at V and 5 bases at J, with 14 bases between. There are 15 residues in the CDR3. The germline V gene encodes CDR1 SGHAT and CDR2 FQNNGV. CDR3 DNA: TGTGCCAGCAGCTTAGCTACCGGGGGGCTGACTGAAGCTTTCTTT. It codes for CASSLATGGLTEAFF.

The chain has TRBV7-8 and TRBJ2-5, with TRBD2 matching 8 bases. The germline V gene has CDR1 SGHVS and CDR2 FQNEAQ. V lost 5 bases, J lost 5 bases, and 10 bases stayed unmatched. The CDR3 spans 15 residues. The CDR3 nucleotides are TGTGCCAGCAGCCCAACCGGGACTAGTGGGGAGACCCAGTACTTC. Translated: CASSPTGTSGETQYF.

This clone was seen more than once but under ten times. V usage is TRBV4-2 and J usage is TRBJ2-1; TRBD1 might be the D (8 bases). The germline V and J ends were trimmed by 2 bases and 3 bases, with 14 bases remaining between them. The CDR3 has 16 amino acids. Germline lookup yields CDR1 LGHNA and CDR2 YNFKEQ. The CDR3 DNA reads as TGTGCCAGCAGCCAACTGGACAGGGACTACTACAATGAGCAGTTCTTC. Translating gives CASSQLDRDYYNEQFF.

The chain uses TRBV6-5 and TRBJ1-2; 9 bases map to TRBD1. Germline CDR1 reads MNHEY; CDR2 reads SVGAGI. V lost 5 bases to trimming and J lost 6 bases; unmatched junction nucleotides: 10. The length of the CDR3 is 15 residues. The CDR3: CASSGLGTGLHGYTF. The CDR3 DNA sequence: TGTGCCAGCAGTGGCCTCGGGACAGGGTTGCATGGCTACACCTTC.

This clone was counted between two and nine times. The chain employs TRBV5-1 and TRBJ2-7; 7 bases fit TRBD2. The germline V gene encodes CDR1 SGHRS and CDR2 YFSETQ. The CDR3 runs to 13 residues. V shed 4 bases, J shed 7 bases, and the junction held 8 bases outside the gene matches. The CDR3 sequence: CASSREGRSEQYF. The CDR3 coding sequence is TGCGCCAGCAGCAGGGAGGGCCGTTCTGAGCAGTACTTC.

This clone turned up a few times. This chain links TRBV9 with TRBJ1-4; 7 bases are shared with TRBD1. From germline, CDR1 is SGDLS and CDR2 YYNGEE. CDR3 length: 17 residues. V lost 6 bases and J lost 0; bases outside the gene matches: 11. CDR3 protein: CASNEGDSLSTNEKLFF. CDR3 nucleotide sequence: TGTGCCAGCAACGAAGGGGACAGCCTATCAACTAATGAAAAACTGTTTTTT.

This clone was counted between two and nine times. The chain joins TRBV4-1 to TRBJ1-6; weak D call: TRBD1 (5 bases). Germline V gene sequence: CDR1 MGHRA, CDR2 YSYEKL. This CDR3 is built from 14 residues. Trimming pared 4 bases from V and 7 bases from J, leaving 11 bases between. The CDR3 DNA reads TGCGCCAGCAGCCCAGCCCAGGGCAATTCACCCCTCCACTTT. Translating gives CASSPAQGNSPLHF.

This clone was observed a few times. CDR3 sequence: CASRPGVGGTDTQYF. The CDR3 nucleotides read TGTGCCAGCAGGCCGGGGGTCGGGGGCACAGATACGCAGTATTTT. V and J are TRBV5-4 and TRBJ2-3, with D tentatively TRBD2 (6 bases). CDR1 is SGHNT and CDR2 is YYREEE in the germline V gene (reference sequence). This CDR3 spans 15 amino acids. The ends were cut back, 5 bases at V and 1 base at J, with 14 bases in the middle.

Written as DNA, the CDR3 is TGCGCCAGCGAGGCATATGGAAACACCGGGGAGCTGTTTTTT. Translating gives CASEAYGNTGELFF. The chain links TRBV5-1 to TRBJ2-2; D gene uncertain. CDR3 length: 14 residues. Germline V CDR1 and CDR2: SGHRS, YFSETQ. Trimming shortened V by 7 bases and J by 2 bases, and 12 bases separated the two germline ends.

A few counts support this clone. The chain couples TRBV15 to TRBJ1-4; no reliable D call. Between the trimmed V and J ends, which lost 4 bases and 4 bases, there was a span of 7 bases. This CDR3 spans 13 amino acids. Germline V gives CDR1 LNHNV, CDR2 YYDKDF (reference sequence). DNA for the CDR3: TGTGCCACCAGCACCAGAAGTAATGAAAAACTGTTTTTT. Translation: CATSTRSNEKLFF.

V usage is TRBV2 and J usage is TRBJ2-3; 7 bases match TRBD2. This CDR3 has 14 residues. V was pared by 3 bases and J by 6 bases, with 6 bases of the junction left unmatched. Germline V lookup: CDR1 SNHLY, CDR2 FYNNEI. This chain's CDR3 is CASSETSQVDTQYF. The CDR3 nucleotides read TGTGCCAGCAGTGAGACTAGCCAGGTTGATACGCAGTATTTT.

This clone was recorded a few times. This sequence joins TRBV30 and TRBJ2-7, with a weak D call TRBD1 (5 bases). The CDR3 has 13 amino acids. With 0 bases removed from V and 3 bases from J, the gap between germline ends came to 9 bases. The germline V gene encodes CDR1 GTSNPN and CDR2 SVGIG (reference sequence). The CDR3 loop is CAWSVGRDYEQYF. CDR3 nucleotide sequence: TGTGCCTGGAGTGTTGGCAGGGACTACGAGCAGTACTTC.

This clone came up a few times. The rearrangement joins TRBV28 to TRBJ1-1, with 7 nucleotides matching TRBD1. J gave up 11 bases and V 2 bases, and 5 bases lay outside the gene matches. Germline loops: CDR1 MDHEN, CDR2 SYDVKM. The CDR3 is made up of 12 amino acids. CDR3 amino acids: CASSLVDRDAFF. The CDR3 DNA is TGTGCCAGCAGTTTAGTTGACAGGGATGCTTTCTTT.

This clone was counted between two and nine times. This CDR3 reads CASSEFGGWGEDQPQHF. For the CDR3, the DNA is TGTGCCAGCAGTGAATTTGGGGGTTGGGGGGAAGATCAGCCCCAGCATTTT. J is TRBJ1-5 and V is TRBV6-1, with a tentative D call TRBD1 (5 bases). The CDR3 runs to 17 residues. Germline CDR1 MNHNS, CDR2 SASEGT. The germline V and J ends were trimmed by 2 bases and 5 bases, with 19 bases remaining between them.

This clone was seen a few times. This sequence joins TRBV2 and TRBJ2-3; D possibly corresponds to TRBD2 (6 bases). V was shortened by 7 bases and J by 5 bases, with 16 bases between the two germline ends. The CDR3 covers 14 residues. Germline CDR1 and CDR2: SNHLY and FYNNEI. The CDR3 DNA reads as TGTGCCAGCACCCGCGTGGGAGCGGGAGATACGCAGTATTTT. Encoded protein: CASTRVGAGDTQYF.

The chain is built from TRBV6-1 and TRBJ2-1; the match to TRBD1 covers 7 bases. V was clipped by 5 bases and J by 12 bases; unmatched bases: 7. CDR1 and CDR2 (germline): MNHNS, SASEGT. This CDR3 is built from 12 residues. The CDR3 coding sequence is TGTGCCAGCAGTCAAATTAGACAGGGGCAGTTCTTC. Amino acids: CASSQIRQGQFF.

This clone has just a few counts. An end of the junction differs from the germline gene, which may be a read error. This chain joins TRBV7-6 and TRBJ2-5; D gene ambiguous. Germline assignment: CDR1 SGHVS and CDR2 FNYEAQ. CDR3 size: 15 residues. This CDR3 is CTSSLESLVRETQYF. The CDR3 region has the DNA TGTACCAGCAGCTTAGAGTCGCTAGTAAGGGAGACCCAGTACTTC.

This clone was recorded a few times. At one boundary the junction diverges from the germline segment, which might be a read error. The chain carries TRBV20-1 and TRBJ2-3; 7 bases align to TRBD1. The CDR3 runs to 11 residues. Germline V CDR1 and CDR2: DFQATT, SNEGSKA (reference sequence). The CDR3 here is CSNRGLDTQYF. Written as DNA, the CDR3 is TGTTCTAACAGGGGCCTTGATACGCAGTATTTT.

This clone was counted a few times. The chain recombines TRBV5-1 with TRBJ1-6, with 10 bases aligning to TRBD1. V gave up 0 bases and J gave up 10 bases; unmatched junction bases: 4. The CDR3 runs 15 residues. Germline V CDR1 and CDR2: SGHRS, YFSETQ. CDR3 amino acids: CASSLEGTGESPLHF. CDR3 nucleotide sequence: TGCGCCAGCAGCTTGGAAGGGACAGGGGAGTCACCCCTCCACTTT.

The chain joins TRBV2 to TRBJ2-1, with TRBD2 matching 7 bases. CDR1 is SNHLY, CDR2 FYNNEI, per germline. The CDR3 runs 16 residues. Trimming at V came to 6 bases and at J to 3 bases, leaving 11 bases not matched to a gene. CDR3 DNA sequence: TGTGCCAGCAGGGACACGGGAGGTACAAACTACAATGAGCAGTTCTTC. Translated: CASRDTGGTNYNEQFF. The full variable domain, rest sourced from reference TRBV2 and TRBJ2-1, is EPEVTQTPSHQVTQMGQEVILRCVPISNHLYFYWYRQILGQKVEFLVSFYNNEISEKSEIFDDQFSVERPDGSNFTLKIRSTKLEDSAMYFCASRDTGGTNYNEQFFGPGTRLTVL.